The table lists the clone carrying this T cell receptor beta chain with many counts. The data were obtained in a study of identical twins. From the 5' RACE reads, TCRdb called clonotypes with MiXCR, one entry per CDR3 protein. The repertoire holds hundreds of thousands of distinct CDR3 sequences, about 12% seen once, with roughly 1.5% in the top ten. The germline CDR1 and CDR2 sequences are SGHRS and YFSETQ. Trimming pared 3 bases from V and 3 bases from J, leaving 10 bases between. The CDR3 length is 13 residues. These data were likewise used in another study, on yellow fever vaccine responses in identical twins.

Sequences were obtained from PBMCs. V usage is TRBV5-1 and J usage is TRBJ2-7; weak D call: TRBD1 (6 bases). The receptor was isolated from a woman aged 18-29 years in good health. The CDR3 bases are TGCGCCAGCAGCTACGGACAGAACTACGAGCAGTACTTC. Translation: CASSYGQNYEQYF.